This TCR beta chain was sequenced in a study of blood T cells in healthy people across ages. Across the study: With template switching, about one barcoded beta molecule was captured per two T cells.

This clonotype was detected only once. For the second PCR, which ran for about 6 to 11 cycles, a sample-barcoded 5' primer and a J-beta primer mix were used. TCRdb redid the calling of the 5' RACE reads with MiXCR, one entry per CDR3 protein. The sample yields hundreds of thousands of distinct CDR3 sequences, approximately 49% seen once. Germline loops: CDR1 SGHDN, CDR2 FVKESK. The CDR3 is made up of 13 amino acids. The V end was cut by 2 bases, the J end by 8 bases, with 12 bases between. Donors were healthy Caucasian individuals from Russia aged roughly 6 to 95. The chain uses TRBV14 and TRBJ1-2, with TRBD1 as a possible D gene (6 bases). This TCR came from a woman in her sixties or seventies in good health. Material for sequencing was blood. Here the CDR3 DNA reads TGTGCCAGCAGCCAATCAGGGGTACACGGCTACACCTTC. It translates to CASSQSGVHGYTF.